The source of this T cell receptor beta chain is a study of regulatory T cells in long-lasting Graves disease. Libraries of TCR beta came from iRepertoire HTBI primers plus Arm-PCR of CDR3 regions. Authors' processing steps: Identification yielded 60 or so TRBV and approximately 13 TRBJ segments across samples. TCRdb reanalysed the multiplex PCR reads using MiXCR and keeps one entry per CDR3 protein. TCRdb, not the original authors, processed these V and J calls. The sample shows roughly 420,000 distinct CDR3 sequences, 13% to 15% of them seen only once. Comment on this clonotype: Its specificity is unknown.

V shed 7 bases, J shed 6 bases, and the junction held 9 bases outside the gene matches. The CDR3 is 15 residues long. Germline lookup yields CDR1 SNHLY and CDR2 FYNNEI. Study-level findings and limits: The study found lower TCR diversity in persistent Graves' patients than in newly diagnosed ones.

Time point: newly diagnosed GD, antithyroid drugs for less than 3 months. PBMCs provided the RNA from which the TCR library was made. The same data also went into a second study, on T cells in Graves' hyperthyroidism and ophthalmopathy. That investigation notes: First-round RT-PCR of the TCR CDR3 relied on the HTBI primer set. Progression to ophthalmopathy was predicted a median of roughly 6.5 months early.

This sequence was found in a woman between 45 and 65 years old with Graves disease. The chain uses TRBV2 and TRBJ2-3; 11 positions match TRBD2. The material sequenced was peripheral blood mononuclear cells (PBMCs), taken at new diagnosis, from a patient treated with antithyroid drugs. The CDR3 here is CASTWLAGGVDTQYF. CDR3 nucleotides: TGTGCCAGCACTTGGCTAGCGGGAGGCGTGGATACGCAGTATTTT.